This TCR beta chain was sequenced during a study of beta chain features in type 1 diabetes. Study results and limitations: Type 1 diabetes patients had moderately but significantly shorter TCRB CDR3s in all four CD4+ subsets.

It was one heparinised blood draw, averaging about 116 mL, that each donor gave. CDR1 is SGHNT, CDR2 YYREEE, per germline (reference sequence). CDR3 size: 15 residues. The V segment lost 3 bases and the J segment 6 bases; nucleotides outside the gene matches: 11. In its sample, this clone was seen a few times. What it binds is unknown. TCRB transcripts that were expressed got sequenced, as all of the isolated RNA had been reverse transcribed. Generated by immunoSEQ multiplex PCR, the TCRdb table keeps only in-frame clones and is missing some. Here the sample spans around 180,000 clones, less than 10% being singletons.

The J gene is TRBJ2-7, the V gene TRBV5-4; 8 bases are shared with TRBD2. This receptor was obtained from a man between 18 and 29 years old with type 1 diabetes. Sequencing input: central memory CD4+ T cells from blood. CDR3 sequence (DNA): TGTGCCAGCAGCTCCTTAGCGGGATCGATCCCCGAGCAGTACTTC. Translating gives CASSSLAGSIPEQYF.